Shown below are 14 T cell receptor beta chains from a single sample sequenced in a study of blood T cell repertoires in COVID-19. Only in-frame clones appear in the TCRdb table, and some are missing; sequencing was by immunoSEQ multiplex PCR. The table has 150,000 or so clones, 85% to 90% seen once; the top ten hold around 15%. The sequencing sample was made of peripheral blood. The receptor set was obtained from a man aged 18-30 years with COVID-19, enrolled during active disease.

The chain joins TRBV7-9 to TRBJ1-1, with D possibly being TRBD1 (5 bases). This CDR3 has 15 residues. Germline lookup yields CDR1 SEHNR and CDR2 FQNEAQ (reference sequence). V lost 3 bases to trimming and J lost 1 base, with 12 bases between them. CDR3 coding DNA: TGTGCCAGCAGCTTTTTAAGTCAGGGGAACACTGAAGCTTTCTTT. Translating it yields CASSFLSQGNTEAFF.

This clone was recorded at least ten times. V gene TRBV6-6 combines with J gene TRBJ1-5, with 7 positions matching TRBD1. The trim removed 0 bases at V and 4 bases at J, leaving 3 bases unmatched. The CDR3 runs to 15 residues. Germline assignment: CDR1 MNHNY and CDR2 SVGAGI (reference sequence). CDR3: CASSYSEDRNQPQHF. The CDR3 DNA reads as TGTGCCAGCAGTTACTCGGAGGACAGGAATCAGCCCCAGCATTTT.

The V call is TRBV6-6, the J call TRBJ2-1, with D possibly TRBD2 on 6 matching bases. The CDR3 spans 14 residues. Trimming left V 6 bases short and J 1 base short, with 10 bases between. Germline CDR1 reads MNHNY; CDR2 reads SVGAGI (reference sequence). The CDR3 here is CASSFSGSYNEQFF. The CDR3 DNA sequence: TGTGCCAGCAGCTTTAGCGGTTCCTACAATGAGCAGTTCTTC.

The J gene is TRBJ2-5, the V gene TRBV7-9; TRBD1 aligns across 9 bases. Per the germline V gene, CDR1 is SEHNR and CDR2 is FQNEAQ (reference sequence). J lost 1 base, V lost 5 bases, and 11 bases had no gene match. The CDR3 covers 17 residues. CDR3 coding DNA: TGTGCCAGCAGCCGCGGACAGGGGATATGGGTCCAAGAGACCCAGTACTTC. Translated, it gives CASSRGQGIWVQETQYF.

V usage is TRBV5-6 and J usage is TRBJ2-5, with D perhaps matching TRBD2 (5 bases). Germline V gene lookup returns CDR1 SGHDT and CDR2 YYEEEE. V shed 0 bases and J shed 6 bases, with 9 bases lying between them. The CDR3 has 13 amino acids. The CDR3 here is CASSLGREQTQYF. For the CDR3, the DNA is TGTGCCAGCAGCTTGGGAAGGGAGCAGACCCAGTACTTC.

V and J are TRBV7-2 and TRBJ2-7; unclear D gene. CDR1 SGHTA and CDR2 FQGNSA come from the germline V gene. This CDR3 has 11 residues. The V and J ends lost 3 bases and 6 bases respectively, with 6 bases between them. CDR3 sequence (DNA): TGTGCCAGCAGCTTTGTCGGCGAGCAGTACTTC. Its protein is CASSFVGEQYF.

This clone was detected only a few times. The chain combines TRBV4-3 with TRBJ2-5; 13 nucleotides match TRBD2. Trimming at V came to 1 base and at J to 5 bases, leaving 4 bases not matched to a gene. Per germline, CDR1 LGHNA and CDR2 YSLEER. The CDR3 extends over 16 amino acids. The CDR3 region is CASSQGTSGSGETQYF. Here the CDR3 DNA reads TGCGCCAGCAGCCAAGGGACTAGCGGGAGCGGCGAGACCCAGTACTTC.

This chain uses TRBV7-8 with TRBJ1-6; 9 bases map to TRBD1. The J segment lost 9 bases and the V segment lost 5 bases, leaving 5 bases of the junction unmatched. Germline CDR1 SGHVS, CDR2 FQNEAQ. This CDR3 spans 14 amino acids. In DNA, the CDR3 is TGTGCCAGCAGCCGGGGGACAGGGATTTCACCCCTCCACTTT. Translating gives CASSRGTGISPLHF.

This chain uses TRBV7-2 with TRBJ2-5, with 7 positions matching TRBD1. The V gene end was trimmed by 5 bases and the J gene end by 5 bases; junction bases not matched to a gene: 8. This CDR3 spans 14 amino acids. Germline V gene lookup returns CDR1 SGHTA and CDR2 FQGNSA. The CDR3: CASSLNRQGETQYF. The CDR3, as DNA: TGTGCCAGCAGCCTAAATCGACAGGGTGAGACCCAGTACTTC.

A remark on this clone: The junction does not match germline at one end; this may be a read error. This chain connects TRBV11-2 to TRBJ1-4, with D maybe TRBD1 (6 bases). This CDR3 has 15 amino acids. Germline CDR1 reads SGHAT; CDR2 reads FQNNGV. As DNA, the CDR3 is TGTGCCAGCAGCTTAAATGGACAGCGGGGTGAAAAACTGCTTTTT. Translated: CASSLNGQRGEKLLF.

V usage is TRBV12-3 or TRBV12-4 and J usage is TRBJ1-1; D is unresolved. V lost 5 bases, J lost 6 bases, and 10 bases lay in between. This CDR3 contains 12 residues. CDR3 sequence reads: CASSTILAEAFF. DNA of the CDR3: TGTGCCAGCAGTACGATACTGGCTGAAGCTTTCTTT.

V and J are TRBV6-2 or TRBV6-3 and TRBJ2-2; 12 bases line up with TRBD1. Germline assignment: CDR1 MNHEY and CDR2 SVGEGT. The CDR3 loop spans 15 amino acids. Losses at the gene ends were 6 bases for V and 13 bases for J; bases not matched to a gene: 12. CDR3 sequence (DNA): TGTGCCAGCAGCTCACTGGGACAGGGGGCGAAATGGCTGTTTTTT. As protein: CASSSLGQGAKWLFF.

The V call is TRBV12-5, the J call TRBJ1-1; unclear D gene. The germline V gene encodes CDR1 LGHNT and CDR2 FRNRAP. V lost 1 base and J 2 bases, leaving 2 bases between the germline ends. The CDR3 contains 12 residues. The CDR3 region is CASGLANTEAFF. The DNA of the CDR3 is TGTGCTAGTGGTTTGGCTAACACTGAAGCTTTCTTT.

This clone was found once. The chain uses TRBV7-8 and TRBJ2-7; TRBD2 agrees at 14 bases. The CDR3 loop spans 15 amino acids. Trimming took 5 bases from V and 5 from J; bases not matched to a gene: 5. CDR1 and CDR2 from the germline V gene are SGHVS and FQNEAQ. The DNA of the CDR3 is TGTGCCAGCAGCGCCCGGACTAGCGGGAGGAACGAGCAGTACTTC. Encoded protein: CASSARTSGRNEQYF.